The 9 T cell receptor beta chains below were found in one sample sequenced in a study of T-cell reconstitution after alpha-beta-depleted transplantation in children (dated by TCRdb to 2015 to 2016). Library creation used PCR. For sequencing, an Illumina HiSeq 2500 was employed. TCR libraries were prepared with molecular barcoding, using unique molecular identifiers to normalize TCRbeta repertoire quantification. The raw public data were reprocessed by TCRdb itself: fastp quality trimming at Q25, MiXCR clonotype calling, in-frame beta chains only. Rows with a matching CDR3 protein are joined into one entry that keeps the most common DNA and genes. The sample table records more than 450,000 distinct CDR3 sequences; 15% to 20% of these occur just once. The top ten clonotypes cover 3.3% of the sample. Here the sequenced sample was PBMCs from the stem cell graft donor, taken from the stem cell graft. Source of these receptors: a human donor who donated a stem cell graft to a child with acute lymphoblastic leukemia.

This clonotype turned up a few times. The chain has TRBV25-1 and TRBJ1-6, with 11 bases matching TRBD1. CDR1 MGHDK and CDR2 SYGVNS come from the germline V gene. V lost 8 bases to trimming and J lost 8 bases; unmatched junction nucleotides: 5. The length of the CDR3 is 14 residues. This chain's CDR3 is CASAPGQGDSPLHF. Here the CDR3 DNA reads TGTGCCAGCGCCCCGGGACAGGGGGATTCACCCCTCCACTTT.

V gene TRBV6-1 combines with J gene TRBJ2-5; TRBD2 matches 10 bases. Germline V gene lookup returns CDR1 MNHNS and CDR2 SASEGT. V gave up 7 bases and J gave up 4 bases; unmatched junction bases: 6. The CDR3 totals 14 residues. CDR3 nucleotide sequence: TGTGCCAGCAACCTAGCGGGAGCTGGAGAGACCCAGTACTTC. Residues: CASNLAGAGETQYF.

This clonotype has more than one count but fewer than ten. The chain has TRBV3-1 and TRBJ2-7, with TRBD1 matching 7 bases. V trimming: 1 base; J trimming: 3 bases; junction bases outside the gene matches: 3. This CDR3 has 14 amino acids. Germline-derived CDR1 and CDR2 are LGHDT and YNNKEL (reference sequence). CDR3: CASSQVTGVYEQYF. CDR3 nucleotide sequence: TGTGCCAGCAGCCAAGTTACAGGGGTCTACGAGCAGTACTTC.

This clonotype was picked up a small number of times. V gene TRBV5-1 combines with J gene TRBJ2-1, with 10 bases fitting TRBD2. There are 16 residues in the CDR3. J gave up 6 bases and V 2 bases, and 8 bases lay outside the gene matches. Germline V gene data show CDR1 as SGHRS and CDR2 as YFSETQ. CDR3 DNA sequence: TGCGCCAGCAGCTTCCAAGCGGGAGGGCCTATCAATGAGCAGTTCTTC. Its protein is CASSFQAGGPINEQFF. The whole variable domain, filled in from reference TRBV5-1 and TRBJ2-1, reads KAGVTQTPRYLIKTRGQQVTLSCSPISGHRSVSWYQQTPGQGLQFLFEYFSETQRNKGNFPGRFSGRQFSNSRSEMNVSTLELGDSALYLCASSFQAGGPINEQFFGPGTRLTVL.

This sequence joins TRBV3-1 and TRBJ2-1; maybe TRBD2 (5 bases). V lost 0 bases and J 0 bases, leaving 9 bases between the germline ends. Germline CDR1 LGHDT, CDR2 YNNKEL (reference sequence). The CDR3 spans 16 residues. The CDR3 reads CASSQDGISSYNEQFF. CDR3 nucleotide sequence: TGTGCCAGCAGCCAAGACGGGATAAGCTCCTACAATGAGCAGTTCTTC.

The table lists this clonotype with a few counts. The chain joins TRBV29-1 to TRBJ1-2; maybe TRBD1 (5 bases). Germline V lookup: CDR1 SQVTM, CDR2 ANQGSEA. CDR3 size: 12 residues. V was pared by 6 bases and J by 1 base, with 9 bases between. The CDR3 DNA follows: TGCAGCGTAATGACAGTTAACTATGGCTACACCTTC. Translation: CSVMTVNYGYTF.

This chain uses TRBV5-1 with TRBJ2-2; weak D call: TRBD2 (7 bases). In germline, CDR1 is SGHRS, CDR2 YFSETQ. The length of the CDR3 is 20 residues. V was shortened by 6 bases and J by 4 bases, with 31 bases between the two germline ends. CDR3: CASIFGGALLGPSGTGELFF. DNA of the CDR3: TGCGCCAGCATCTTTGGGGGGGCCCTACTGGGCCCCTCGGGCACCGGGGAGCTGTTTTTT.

The sample holds many counts of this clonotype. The V and J genes are TRBV18 and TRBJ2-5; TRBD2 matches at 7 bases. This CDR3 has 13 amino acids. Germline CDR1 is KGHSH and CDR2 is LQKENI. V shed 3 bases, J shed 2 bases, and the junction held 0 bases outside the gene matches. The CDR3 DNA sequence: TGTGCCAGCTCACCGGGACTACAAGAGACCCAGTACTTC. This codes for CASSPGLQETQYF.

This clonotype has more than one count but fewer than ten. V and J are TRBV7-2 and TRBJ1-4; TRBD1 is a possible D gene (5 bases). The CDR3 extends over 12 amino acids. V dropped 4 bases and J dropped 11 bases, with 11 bases sitting between them. Per the germline V gene, CDR1 is SGHTA and CDR2 is FQGNSA. The chain's CDR3 is CASSWRGGKLFF. In DNA form, the CDR3 reads TGTGCCAGCAGCTGGCGGGGGGGGAAACTGTTTTTT.